This T cell receptor beta chain was recorded in a study of CD8 T cells in ankylosing spondylitis. General study findings and limits: Reportedly, disease-linked clones are significantly enriched in ankylosing spondylitis patients' matched synovial fluid. What appeared characteristic of ankylosing spondylitis blood was a TCR beta motif of eight highly homologous variants. Reactive arthritis synovial fluid and blood previously showed some of these motif variants.

CDR3 length equals 14 residues. Unmatched junction bases numbered 3, after V lost 1 base and J lost 2 bases. Per the germline V gene, CDR1 is SGHRS and CDR2 is YFSETQ. This clonotype was found many times. Its antigen is unidentified. Quantitative molecular-barcoded 5'-RACE generated the TCR beta libraries. TCRdb reprocessed the 5' RACE reads with MiXCR, giving one entry per CDR3 protein. Among some 220,000 distinct CDR3 sequences, about 10% were seen once, and the ten largest hold around 3%. This chain links TRBV5-1 with TRBJ2-7; the match to TRBD1 covers 7 bases. Sequenced sample: blood, either unsorted or a sorted T cell fraction (not recorded which). This clonotype was obtained from a male donor with ankylosing spondylitis or in good health (not recorded which). As DNA, the CDR3 is TGCGCCAGCAGCTTGAGGCAGGGGGCCTACGAGCAGTACTTC. This encodes CASSLRQGAYEQYF.